The rows below give T cell receptor beta chains drawn from one sample of a study of T-cell memory formation after mild COVID-19. TCRdb re-called the 5' RACE reads with MiXCR, one entry per CDR3 protein. Altogether 300,000 to 350,000 distinct CDR3 sequences are present, approximately 15% being singletons, with the ten largest covering approximately 22%. Sequenced input: PBMCs or a T cell subset sorted from them (not recorded which). The receptors were gathered from a man aged 18-30 years who had mild COVID-19 (a few samples of this study predate the infection). Cell type and time point are not known. Each CDR3 is given with its conserved first and last residue. The order of the fields is clone size, V gene, CDR3 protein. The size field is filled for only some rows; it gives once, few, many or a size class.

few,TRBV7-9,CASSSVAGGELFF
.,TRBV20-1,CSARDHKLSYNEQFF
few,TRBV6-1,CASSRTVFTEAFF
.,TRBV29-1,CSVGGTVQQPQHF
.,TRBV5-1,CASSLTGPGETQYF
.,TRBV30,CACRFWGRDGYTF
few,TRBV12-3/TRBV12-4,CASSFEGTHPSYNEQFF
.,TRBV5-1,CASSLEGQQVGPLHF
.,TRBV7-9,CASSLGSPLRGYTF
.,TRBV4-3,CASSRLQGAGNTIYF
few,TRBV7-2,CASSFLAGGPLGTDTQYF
.,TRBV10-2,CASRARGTGDTGELFF
.,TRBV4-1,CASSPPGLASKDTQYF
few,TRBV4-1,CASSQGSQDLYNSPLHF
many,TRBV6-5,CASSYRKGWGNQPQHF
.,TRBV5-1,CASSGTGHGTDTQYF
.,TRBV5-6,CASSLVADNEQFF
.,TRBV28,CASSFPGLGGTDTQYF
.,TRBV10-3,CAISPSSAYGYTF
few,TRBV19,CASSIVPLLLQPQHF
.,TRBV4-3,CASSQDPGQYNEQFF
many,TRBV12-3/TRBV12-4,CASSRTVQETQYF
few,TRBV20-1,CSAIPRLGSPLHF
many,TRBV20-1,CSARQNTEAFF
.,TRBV9,CASSRGGQVSTDTQYF
.,TRBV5-1,CASSLRRANTEAFF
few,TRBV7-2,CASSLASGALHGELFF
.,TRBV7-8,CASSLSPEGANVLTF
.,TRBV9,CASSVGSPSTEQYF
few,TRBV5-1,CASSIGGQGQAFF
many,TRBV20-1,CSAGTSGGAGNEQFF
.,TRBV4-3,CASSLGGGLPYGYTF
few,TRBV27,CASSRRTGVHEQYF
once,TRBV5-5,CASSLLGHLNTGELFF
.,TRBV7-9,CASSPGGGQMNYGYTF
.,TRBV5-1,CASSIPDQETQYF
few,TRBV7-2,CASSFTGRTEAFF
.,TRBV4-3,CASSQDNGARGGNTDTQYF
.,TRBV6-5,CASSYRFTDTQYF
.,TRBV5-1,CASSLVVGSGNSPLHF
.,TRBV20-1,CSASRDRESQPQHF
.,TRBV12-3/TRBV12-4,CASSTRGANTEAFF
many,TRBV29-1,CSVRRQGMGETQYF
few,TRBV7-8,CASSPGTGGDQPQHF
.,TRBV9,CASSGPTGDPDTQYF
few,TRBV12-3/TRBV12-4,CASKPPAGTGRTGELFF
many,TRBV5-1,CASSSGQMNTEAFF
few,TRBV7-2,CASRSLGSPYEQYF
many,TRBV5-1,CASSFGGEGDTQYF
.,TRBV29-1,CSVSSGGGRTDTQYF
.,TRBV30,CAWSVLRETQYF
many,TRBV7-9,CASHRDQYTDTQYF
.,TRBV2,CASSEAEGTGLLYGYTF